This T cell receptor beta chain was observed in a study of cytomegalovirus exposure and HLA in healthy donors. Use of 60 Vbeta and 13 Jbeta primers characterized the PCR. Assay used: immunoSEQ multiplex PCR; TCRdb lists only in-frame clones, some missing. The table lists roughly 240,000 clones, around 84% of them singletons, with about 0.25% in the top ten. General study findings and limits: The study had only CMV serostatus as immune exposure information.

Per germline, CDR1 ENHRY and CDR2 SYGVKD. The CDR3 covers 13 residues. Trimming removed 3 bases at V and 8 bases at J, with 13 bases between. Points on this clone: Antigen specificity is unknown.

The clonotype was recovered from a girl aged 2-15 years in good health and CMV-seronegative. V and J are TRBV10-3 and TRBJ1-2; D perhaps matches TRBD1 (5 bases). Sequenced input: PBMCs. CDR3 in amino acids: CAISDGQGRGYTF. DNA for the CDR3: TGTGCCATCAGTGATGGTCAGGGCCGGGGCTACACCTTC.